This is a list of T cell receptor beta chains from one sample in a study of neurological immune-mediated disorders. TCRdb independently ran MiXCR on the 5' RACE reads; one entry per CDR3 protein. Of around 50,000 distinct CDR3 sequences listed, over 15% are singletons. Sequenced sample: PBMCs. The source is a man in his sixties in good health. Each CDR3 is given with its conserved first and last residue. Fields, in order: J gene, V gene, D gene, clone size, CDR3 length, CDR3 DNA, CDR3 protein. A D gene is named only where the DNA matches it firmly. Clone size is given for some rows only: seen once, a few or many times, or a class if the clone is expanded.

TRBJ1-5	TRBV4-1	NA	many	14	TGCGCCAGCAGCCAAGCGAGCGGGAATCAGCCCCAGCATTTT	CASSQASGNQPQHF
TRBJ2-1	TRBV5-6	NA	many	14	TGTGTCTTTGCGGAGGGGATCTCCTACAATGAGCAGTTCTTC	CVFAEGISYNEQFF
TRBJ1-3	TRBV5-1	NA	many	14	TGCGCCAGCAGCTTGGGAGGGATCGGAAACACCATATATTTT	CASSLGGIGNTIYF
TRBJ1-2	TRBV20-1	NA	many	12	TGCAGTGCAACCGACGGTTCTGGCGGCTACACCTTC	CSATDGSGGYTF
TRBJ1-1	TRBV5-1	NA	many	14	TGCGCCAGCAGCTTGGCGATTATGAACACTGAAGCTTTCTTT	CASSLAIMNTEAFF
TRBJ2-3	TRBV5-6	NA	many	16	TGTGCCAGCAACCCCCTCGGCGGAACAAGCACAGATACGCAGTATTTT	CASNPLGGTSTDTQYF
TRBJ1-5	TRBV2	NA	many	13	TGTGCCAGCCTGGGGGGGGCTTGGCAGCCCCAGCATTTT	CASLGGAWQPQHF
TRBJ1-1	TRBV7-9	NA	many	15	TGTGCCAGCAGCCGCCGGGAGGGCGGGGCCACTGAAGCTTTCTTT	CASSRREGGATEAFF
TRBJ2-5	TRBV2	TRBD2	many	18	TGTGCCAGCAGTGATTTCAGACTAGCGGGAGTGAGCGGAGAGACCCAGTACTTC	CASSDFRLAGVSGETQYF
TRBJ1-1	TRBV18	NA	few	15	TGTGCCAGCTCACCACCCTCTAAAGCGGACACTGAAGCTTTCTTT	CASSPPSKADTEAFF
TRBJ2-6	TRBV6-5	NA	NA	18	TGTGCCAGCAGTTATAAGGGCAGGCCCAACTCTGAGGCCAACGTCCTGACTTTC	CASSYKGRPNSEANVLTF
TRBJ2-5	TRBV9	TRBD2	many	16	TGTGCCAGCAGCACACCTAGCGGGAGCGGGCAAGAGACCCAGTACTTC	CASSTPSGSGQETQYF
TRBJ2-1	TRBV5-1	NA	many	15	TGCGCCAGCAGCTTGGTCATTGGACGGAGCAATGAGCAGTTCTTC	CASSLVIGRSNEQFF
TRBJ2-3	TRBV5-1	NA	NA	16	TGCGCCAGCAAGTTCCTAGCGACTGGCAGCACAGATACGCAGTATTTT	CASKFLATGSTDTQYF
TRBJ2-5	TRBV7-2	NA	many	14	TGTGCCAGCAGCTTAGGTGAACCACAAGAGACCCAGTACTTC	CASSLGEPQETQYF
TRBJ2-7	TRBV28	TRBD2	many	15	TGTGCCAGCGGAAGTGCAGGGAGGGCCCGTTGGGAGCAGTACTTC	CASGSAGRARWEQYF
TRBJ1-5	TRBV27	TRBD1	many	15	TGTGCCAGCAGCGCTGGGACAGGGGGAGGTCAGCCCCAGCATTTT	CASSAGTGGGQPQHF
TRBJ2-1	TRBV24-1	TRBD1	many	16	TGTGCCACCAGTGATTTTACGCAGGGGGCCTACAATGAGCAGTTCTTC	CATSDFTQGAYNEQFF
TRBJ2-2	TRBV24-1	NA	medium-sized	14	TGTGCCACCGCTCACAGGGAGAACACCGGGGAGCTGTTTTTT	CATAHRENTGELFF
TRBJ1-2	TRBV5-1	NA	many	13	TGCGCCAGCAGGCGGGTGGCTGAAGATGGCTACACCTTC	CASRRVAEDGYTF
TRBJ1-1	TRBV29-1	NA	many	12	TGCAGCGCTTGTACATCCAACACTGAAGCTTTCTTT	CSACTSNTEAFF
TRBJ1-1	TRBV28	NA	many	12	TGTGCCAGCGGAAGGGGGACCACTGAAGCTTTCTTT	CASGRGTTEAFF
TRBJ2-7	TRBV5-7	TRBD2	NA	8	TGTGTTAGCAGCGGGATCCCTTTC	CVSSGIPF
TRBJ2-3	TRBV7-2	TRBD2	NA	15	TGTGCCAGCAGCTTCGCCGGGACTAGCGAAGATACGCAGTATTTT	CASSFAGTSEDTQYF
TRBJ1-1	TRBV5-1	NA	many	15	TGCGCCAGCAGCTTGGGGGATCTGCTGTACACTGAAGCTTTCTTT	CASSLGDLLYTEAFF
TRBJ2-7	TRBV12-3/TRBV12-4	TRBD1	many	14	TGTGCCAGCAGTTTCGCGGGACAGGGGCTTCAGCAGTACTTC	CASSFAGQGLQQYF
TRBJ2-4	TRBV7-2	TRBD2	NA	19	TGTGCCAGCAGCTTATTTAGTGGGGCGGGGGGGCGAGTAGGAAACATTAAGTACTTC	CASSLFSGAGGRVGNIKYF
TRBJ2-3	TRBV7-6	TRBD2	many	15	TGTGCCAGCAGCCCGCGGACTAGCGCCACAGATACGCAGTATTTT	CASSPRTSATDTQYF
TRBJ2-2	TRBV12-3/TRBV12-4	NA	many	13	TGTGCCAGCAGTTTCGGCAGCACCGGGGAGCTGTTTTTT	CASSFGSTGELFF
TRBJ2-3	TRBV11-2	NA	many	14	TGTGCCAGCATAGCGGATCTAAGGGCAGATACGCAGTATTTT	CASIADLRADTQYF
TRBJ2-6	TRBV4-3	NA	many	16	TGCGCCAGCAGCCAAGATTCCGCCTCTGGGGCCAACGTCCTGACTTTC	CASSQDSASGANVLTF
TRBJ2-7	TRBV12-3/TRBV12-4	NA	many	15	TGTGCCAGCAGTTTCAAGGCAGGGGTAACCTACGAGCAGTACTTC	CASSFKAGVTYEQYF
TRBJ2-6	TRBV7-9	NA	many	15	TGTGCCAGCAGCTTGGGTGTACCTGGGGCCAACGTCCTGACTTTC	CASSLGVPGANVLTF
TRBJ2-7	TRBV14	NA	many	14	TGTGCCAGCAGCGAAACAGGCGGCCCCTACGAGCAGTACTTC	CASSETGGPYEQYF
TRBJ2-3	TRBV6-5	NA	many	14	TGTGCCAGCAGTTCCCTTCGGCGGACAGATACGCAGTATTTT	CASSSLRRTDTQYF
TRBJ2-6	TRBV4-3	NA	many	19	TGCGCCAGCAGCCAACAAGTATACAGGGTCCGCTCTGGGGCCAACGTCCTGACTTTC	CASSQQVYRVRSGANVLTF
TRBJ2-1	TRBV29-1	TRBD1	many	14	TGCAGCGAGGGGACAGCGAGCTCCTACAATGAGCAGTTCTTC	CSEGTASSYNEQFF
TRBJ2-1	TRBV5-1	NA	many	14	TGCGCCAGCAGCTTCCCAACTACCTACAATGAGCAGTTCTTC	CASSFPTTYNEQFF
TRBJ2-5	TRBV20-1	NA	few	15	TGCAGTGTACGGCAAGCGGCGCTACCCCAAGAGACCCAGTACTTC	CSVRQAALPQETQYF
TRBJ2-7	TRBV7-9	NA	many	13	TGTGCCAGCACCACCACCGGGGACGACGAGCAGTACTTC	CASTTTGDDEQYF
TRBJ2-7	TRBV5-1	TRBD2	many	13	TGCGCCAGCAGCGCGGGACTAGCTGGCGAGCAGTACTTC	CASSAGLAGEQYF
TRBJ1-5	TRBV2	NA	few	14	TGTGCCAGCAGTGAAACGGGGTACAATCAGCCCCAGCATTTT	CASSETGYNQPQHF
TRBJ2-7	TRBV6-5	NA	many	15	TGTGCCAGCAGTTACTCGTGGGGGCAGGGCTACGAGCAGTACTTC	CASSYSWGQGYEQYF
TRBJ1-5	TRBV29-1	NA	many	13	TGCAGCGTAGCTGACAGGTGGGATCAGCCCCAGCATTTT	CSVADRWDQPQHF
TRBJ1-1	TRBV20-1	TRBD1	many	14	TGCAGTGCTAGGGGGGACAGTATGAACACTGAAGCTTTCTTT	CSARGDSMNTEAFF
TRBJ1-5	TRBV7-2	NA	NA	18	TGTGCCAGCAGCCCGTGGCGGGGGGAACCCTATAGCAATCAGCCCCAGCATTTT	CASSPWRGEPYSNQPQHF